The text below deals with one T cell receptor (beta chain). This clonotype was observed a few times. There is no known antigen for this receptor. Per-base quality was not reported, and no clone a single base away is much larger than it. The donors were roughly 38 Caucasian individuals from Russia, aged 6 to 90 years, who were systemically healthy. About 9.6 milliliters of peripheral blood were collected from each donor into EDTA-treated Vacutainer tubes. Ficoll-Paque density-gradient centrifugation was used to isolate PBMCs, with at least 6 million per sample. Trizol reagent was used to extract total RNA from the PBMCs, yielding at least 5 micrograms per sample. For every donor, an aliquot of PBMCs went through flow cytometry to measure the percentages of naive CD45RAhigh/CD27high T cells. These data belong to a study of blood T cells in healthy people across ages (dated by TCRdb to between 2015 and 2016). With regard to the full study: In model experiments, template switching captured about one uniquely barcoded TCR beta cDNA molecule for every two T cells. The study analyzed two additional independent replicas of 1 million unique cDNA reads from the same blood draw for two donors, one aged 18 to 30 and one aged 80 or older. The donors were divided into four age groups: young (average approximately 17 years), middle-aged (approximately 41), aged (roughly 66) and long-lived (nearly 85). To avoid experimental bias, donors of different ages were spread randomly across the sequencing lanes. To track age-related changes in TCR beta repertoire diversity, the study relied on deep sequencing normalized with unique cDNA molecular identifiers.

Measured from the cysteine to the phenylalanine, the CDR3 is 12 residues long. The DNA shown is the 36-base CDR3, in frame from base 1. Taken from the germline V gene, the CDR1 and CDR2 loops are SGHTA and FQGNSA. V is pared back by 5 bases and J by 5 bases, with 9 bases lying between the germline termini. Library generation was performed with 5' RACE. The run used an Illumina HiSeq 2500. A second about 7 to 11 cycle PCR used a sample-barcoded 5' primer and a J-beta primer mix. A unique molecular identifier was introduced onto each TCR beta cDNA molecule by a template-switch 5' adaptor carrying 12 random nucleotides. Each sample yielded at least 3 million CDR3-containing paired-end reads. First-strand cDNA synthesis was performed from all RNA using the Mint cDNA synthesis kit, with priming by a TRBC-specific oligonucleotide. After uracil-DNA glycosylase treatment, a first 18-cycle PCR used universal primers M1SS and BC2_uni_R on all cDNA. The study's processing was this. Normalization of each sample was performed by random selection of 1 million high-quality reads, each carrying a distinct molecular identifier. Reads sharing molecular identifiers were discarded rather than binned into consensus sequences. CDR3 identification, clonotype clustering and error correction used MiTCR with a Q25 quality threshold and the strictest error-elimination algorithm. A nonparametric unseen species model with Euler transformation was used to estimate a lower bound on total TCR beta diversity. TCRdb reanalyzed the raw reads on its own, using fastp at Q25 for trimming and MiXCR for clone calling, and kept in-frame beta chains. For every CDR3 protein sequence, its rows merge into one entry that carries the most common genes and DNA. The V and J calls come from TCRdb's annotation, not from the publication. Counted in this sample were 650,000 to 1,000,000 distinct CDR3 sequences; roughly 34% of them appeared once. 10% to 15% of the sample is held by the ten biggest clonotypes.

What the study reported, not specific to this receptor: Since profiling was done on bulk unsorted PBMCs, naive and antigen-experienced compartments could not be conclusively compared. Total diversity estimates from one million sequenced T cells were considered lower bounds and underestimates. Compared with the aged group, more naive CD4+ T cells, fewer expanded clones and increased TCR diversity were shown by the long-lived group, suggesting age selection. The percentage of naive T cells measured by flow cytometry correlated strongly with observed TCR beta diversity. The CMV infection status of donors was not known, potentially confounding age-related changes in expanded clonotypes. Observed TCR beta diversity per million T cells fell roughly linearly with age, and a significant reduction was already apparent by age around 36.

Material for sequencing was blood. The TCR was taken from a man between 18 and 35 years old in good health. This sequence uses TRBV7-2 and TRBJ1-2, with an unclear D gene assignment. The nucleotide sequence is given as TGTGCCAGCAGCGCGGGCCTATATGGCTACACCTTC. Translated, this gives CASSAGLYGYTF.